This is a list of T cell receptor beta chains from one sample in a study of Graves' ophthalmopathy and Graves' hyperthyroidism. MiXCR, applied by TCRdb to the multiplex PCR reads, yields one record per CDR3 protein. The sample carries roughly 610,000 distinct CDR3 sequences, about a fifth recorded once. The source material was peripheral blood. The origin of the receptors is a woman between 18 and 29 years old with stable Graves' hyperthyroidism. Some clones in this sample may be carry-over from other donors' samples. Each CDR3 is given with its conserved first and last residue. A D gene is named only where the DNA matches it firmly. Some rows have no size entry. The others give once, few or many, or a class for an expanded clone.

j_gene: TRBJ2-7; d_gene: -; abundance: many; v_gene: TRBV6-5; CDR3aa: CASSSTSRGRYEQYF; CDR3nt: TGTGCCAGCAGTTCCACAAGCAGGGGGAGGTACGAGCAGTACTTC
j_gene: TRBJ1-2; d_gene: -; abundance: many; v_gene: TRBV6-1; CDR3aa: CASSEGLSQGYTF; CDR3nt: TGTGCCAGCAGTGAAGGGTTGTCTCAAGGCTACACCTTC
j_gene: TRBJ1-2; d_gene: -; abundance: many; v_gene: TRBV7-2; CDR3aa: CASSLETYGYTF; CDR3nt: TGTGCCAGCAGCTTAGAGACCTATGGCTACACCTTC
j_gene: TRBJ2-7; d_gene: -; abundance: many; v_gene: TRBV11-2; CDR3aa: CASSLEGGSGVSEQYF; CDR3nt: TGTGCCAGCAGCTTAGAGGGGGGATCGGGGGTGAGCGAGCAGTACTTC
j_gene: TRBJ2-4; d_gene: -; abundance: many; v_gene: TRBV30; CDR3aa: CAWSVSGVPNIKYF; CDR3nt: TGTGCCTGGAGTGTCTCCGGGGTGCCAAACATTAAGTACTTC
j_gene: TRBJ2-2; d_gene: -; abundance: many; v_gene: TRBV20-1; CDR3aa: CSAKTPANTGELFF; CDR3nt: TGCAGCGCTAAGACCCCCGCGAACACCGGGGAGCTGTTTTTT
j_gene: TRBJ2-5; d_gene: -; abundance: many; v_gene: TRBV28; CDR3aa: CASSLELSETQYF; CDR3nt: TGTGCCAGCAGTTTAGAACTCTCAGAGACCCAGTACTTC
j_gene: TRBJ1-5; d_gene: TRBD1; abundance: many; v_gene: TRBV6-1; CDR3aa: CASSPGTGDQPQHF; CDR3nt: TGTGCCAGCAGTCCCGGGACAGGGGATCAGCCCCAGCATTTT
j_gene: TRBJ1-1; d_gene: -; abundance: -; v_gene: TRBV6-2/TRBV6-3; CDR3aa: CASSTHLGRAFRGNTEAFF; CDR3nt: TGTGCCAGCAGTACCCACCTGGGCAGGGCGTTCCGCGGGAACACTGAAGCTTTCTTT
j_gene: TRBJ2-7; d_gene: TRBD1; abundance: many; v_gene: TRBV2; CDR3aa: CASSDGGQGDYEQYF; CDR3nt: TGTGCCAGCAGTGATGGGGGACAGGGGGACTACGAGCAGTACTTC
j_gene: TRBJ2-7; d_gene: -; abundance: many; v_gene: TRBV6-1; CDR3aa: CASEGPTYEQYF; CDR3nt: TGTGCCAGCGAAGGGCCGACCTACGAGCAGTACTTC
j_gene: TRBJ1-6; d_gene: -; abundance: -; v_gene: TRBV12-3/TRBV12-4; CDR3aa: CASSPGRPNSPLHF; CDR3nt: TGTGCCAGCAGTCCGGGACGGCCTAATTCACCCCTCCACTTT
j_gene: TRBJ2-7; d_gene: -; abundance: -; v_gene: TRBV5-1; CDR3aa: CASSLEGPLDEQYF; CDR3nt: TGCGCCAGCAGCTTGGAGGGACCCCTTGACGAGCAGTACTTC
j_gene: TRBJ1-5; d_gene: TRBD1; abundance: many; v_gene: TRBV7-2; CDR3aa: CASSLGTGAVQPQHF; CDR3nt: TGTGCCAGCAGCTTAGGGACAGGGGCTGTTCAGCCCCAGCATTTT
j_gene: TRBJ2-7; d_gene: TRBD1; abundance: many; v_gene: TRBV12-3/TRBV12-4; CDR3aa: CASSPGQPYEQYF; CDR3nt: TGTGCCAGCAGTCCGGGACAGCCCTACGAGCAGTACTTC
j_gene: TRBJ2-7; d_gene: -; abundance: many; v_gene: TRBV28; CDR3aa: CASSFEGDEQYF; CDR3nt: TGTGCCAGCAGTTTTGAAGGGGATGAGCAGTACTTC
j_gene: TRBJ1-1; d_gene: -; abundance: many; v_gene: TRBV27; CDR3aa: CASRKDSPNTEAFF; CDR3nt: TGTGCCAGCAGGAAGGACAGCCCCAACACTGAAGCTTTCTTT
j_gene: TRBJ2-7; d_gene: TRBD2; abundance: many; v_gene: TRBV12-3/TRBV12-4; CDR3aa: CASSLIAGAVGEQYF; CDR3nt: TGTGCCAGCAGTTTGATAGCGGGAGCAGTGGGGGAGCAGTACTTC
j_gene: TRBJ1-3; d_gene: -; abundance: -; v_gene: TRBV12-3/TRBV12-4; CDR3aa: CASRPTGNSGNTIYF; CDR3nt: TGTGCCAGCAGGCCCACAGGAAATTCTGGAAACACCATATATTTT
j_gene: TRBJ1-2; d_gene: -; abundance: many; v_gene: TRBV14; CDR3aa: CASSQDPRTYTF; CDR3nt: TGTGCCAGCAGCCAAGATCCTAGGACATACACCTTC
j_gene: TRBJ2-4; d_gene: TRBD2; abundance: -; v_gene: TRBV4-1; CDR3aa: CASSQAPERGSDIQYF; CDR3nt: TGCGCCAGCAGCCAAGCCCCAGAGCGGGGGTCTGACATTCAGTACTTC
j_gene: TRBJ1-2; d_gene: -; abundance: few; v_gene: TRBV11-2; CDR3aa: CASSFGRVDGYTF; CDR3nt: TGTGCCAGCAGCTTCGGTAGGGTCGATGGCTACACCTTC